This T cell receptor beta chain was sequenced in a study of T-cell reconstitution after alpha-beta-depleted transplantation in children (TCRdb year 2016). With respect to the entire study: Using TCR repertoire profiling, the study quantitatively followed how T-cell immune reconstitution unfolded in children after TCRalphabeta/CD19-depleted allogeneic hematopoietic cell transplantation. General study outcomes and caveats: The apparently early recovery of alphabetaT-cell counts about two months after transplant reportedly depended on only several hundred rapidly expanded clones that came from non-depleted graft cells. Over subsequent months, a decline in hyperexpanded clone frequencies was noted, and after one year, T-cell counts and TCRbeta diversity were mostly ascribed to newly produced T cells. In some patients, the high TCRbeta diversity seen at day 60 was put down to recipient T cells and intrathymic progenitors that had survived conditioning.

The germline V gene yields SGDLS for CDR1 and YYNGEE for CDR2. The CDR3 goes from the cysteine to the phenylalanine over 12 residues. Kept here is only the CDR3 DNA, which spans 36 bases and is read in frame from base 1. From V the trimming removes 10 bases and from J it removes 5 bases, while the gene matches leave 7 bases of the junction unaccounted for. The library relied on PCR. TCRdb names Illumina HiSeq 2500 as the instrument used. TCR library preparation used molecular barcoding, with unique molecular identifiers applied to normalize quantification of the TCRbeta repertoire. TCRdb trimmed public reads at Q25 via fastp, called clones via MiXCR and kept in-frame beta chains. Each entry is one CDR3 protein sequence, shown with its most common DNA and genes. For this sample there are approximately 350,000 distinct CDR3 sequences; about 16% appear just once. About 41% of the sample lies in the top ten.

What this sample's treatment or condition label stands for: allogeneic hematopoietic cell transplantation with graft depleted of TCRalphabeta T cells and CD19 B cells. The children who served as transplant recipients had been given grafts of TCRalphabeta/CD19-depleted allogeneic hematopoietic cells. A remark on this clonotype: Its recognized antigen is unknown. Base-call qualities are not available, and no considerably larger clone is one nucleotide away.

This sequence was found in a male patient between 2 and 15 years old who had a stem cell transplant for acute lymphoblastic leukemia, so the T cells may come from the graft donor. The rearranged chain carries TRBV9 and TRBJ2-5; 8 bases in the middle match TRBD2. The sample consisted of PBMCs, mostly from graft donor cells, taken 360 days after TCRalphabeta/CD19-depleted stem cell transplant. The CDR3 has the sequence CASGGAGETQYF. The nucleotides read TGTGCCTCGGGGGGGGCGGGGGAGACCCAGTACTTC.